The rows below give T cell receptor beta chains drawn from one sample of a study of blood T cells in healthy people across ages. TCRdb re-called the 5' RACE reads with MiXCR, one entry per CDR3 protein. This table holds around 940,000 distinct CDR3 sequences, about 53% found once. The sequencing input was blood. These receptor sequences come from a woman aged 55 to 70 in good health. CDR3s include the opening cysteine and the closing phenylalanine or tryptophan. D genes are given only for firm matches.

V	J	D	CDR3
TRBV7-2	TRBJ2-3	-	CASSLAVGGSYNEQYF
TRBV20-1	TRBJ2-1	-	CSASLSLGLGLNEQFF
TRBV20-1	TRBJ2-3	-	CSASLQLGTQYF
TRBV3-1	TRBJ2-1	-	CASSQDLTGVPYNEQFF
TRBV24-1	TRBJ2-3	-	CATSDSTMAGWGTDTQYF
TRBV27	TRBJ2-7	-	CASSLGGRLRDEQYF
TRBV28	TRBJ2-2	-	CASSLLHRTGELFF
TRBV4-1	TRBJ2-1	TRBD1	CASSQEAGQGYNEQFF
TRBV3-1	TRBJ1-2	-	CASSQESGGRDTNYGYTF
TRBV27	TRBJ2-1	-	CASSLKDGVSYEQFF
TRBV15	TRBJ1-1	-	CATSRVGAGRTEAFF